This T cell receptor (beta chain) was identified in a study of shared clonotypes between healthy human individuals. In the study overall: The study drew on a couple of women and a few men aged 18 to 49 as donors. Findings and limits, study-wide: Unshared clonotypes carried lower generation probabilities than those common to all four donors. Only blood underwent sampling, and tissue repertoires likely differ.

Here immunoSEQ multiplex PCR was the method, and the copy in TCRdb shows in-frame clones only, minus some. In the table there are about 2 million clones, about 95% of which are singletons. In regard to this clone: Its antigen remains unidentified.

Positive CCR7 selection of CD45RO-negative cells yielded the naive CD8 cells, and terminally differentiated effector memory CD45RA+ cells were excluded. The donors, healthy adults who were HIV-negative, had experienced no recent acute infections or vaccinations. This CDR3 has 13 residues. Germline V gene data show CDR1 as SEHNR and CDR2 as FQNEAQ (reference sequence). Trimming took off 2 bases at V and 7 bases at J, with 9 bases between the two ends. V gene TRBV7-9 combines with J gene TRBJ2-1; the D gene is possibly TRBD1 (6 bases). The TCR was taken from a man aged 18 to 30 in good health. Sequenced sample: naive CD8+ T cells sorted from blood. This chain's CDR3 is CASSLLQGNEQFF. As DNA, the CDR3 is TGTGCCAGCAGCTTATTACAGGGAAATGAGCAGTTCTTC.